The clone carrying this T cell receptor (beta chain) was observed at least ten times. Its antigen is currently unknown. Tagging with unique molecular identifiers was applied to individual cDNA molecules. TCRdb re-analysed the 5' RACE reads in MiXCR, keeping a single row per CDR3 protein. The sample carries 70,000 to 95,000 distinct CDR3 sequences, around 11% recorded once. V was clipped by 5 bases and J by 3 bases; unmatched bases: 15. Per germline, CDR1 SGHRS and CDR2 YFSETQ. The CDR3 is 19 residues long. These data belong to a study of early T cells in non-severe SARS-CoV-2 infection. Study as a whole: Bulk RNA from unsorted whole blood was sequenced; chains were unpaired.

Study-level findings and limits: VDJdb matches were skewed toward anti-spike CD8 T cell responses.

The chain has TRBV5-1 and TRBJ1-6; 9 positions agree with TRBD1. This clonotype originated in an adult who was a healthcare worker with PCR-confirmed SARS-CoV-2 infection or an uninfected control (not recorded which). The material sequenced was whole blood. The CDR3: CASSWRPRTGEGYNSPLHF. The CDR3 nucleotides read TGCGCCAGCAGTTGGAGACCCCGGACAGGGGAGGGCTATAATTCACCCCTCCACTTT.